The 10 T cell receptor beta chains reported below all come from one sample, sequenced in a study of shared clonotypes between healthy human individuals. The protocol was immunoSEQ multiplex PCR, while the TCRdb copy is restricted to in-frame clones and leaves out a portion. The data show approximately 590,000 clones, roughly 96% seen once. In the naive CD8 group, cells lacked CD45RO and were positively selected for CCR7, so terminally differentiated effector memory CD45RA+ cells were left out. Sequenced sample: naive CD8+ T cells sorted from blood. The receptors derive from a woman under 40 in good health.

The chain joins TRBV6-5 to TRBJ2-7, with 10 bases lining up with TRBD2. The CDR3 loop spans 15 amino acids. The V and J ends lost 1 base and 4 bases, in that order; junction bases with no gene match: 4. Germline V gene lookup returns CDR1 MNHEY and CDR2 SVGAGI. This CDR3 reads CASSYLASGSYEQYF. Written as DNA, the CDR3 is TGTGCCAGCAGTTACTTGGCTAGCGGGAGTTACGAGCAGTACTTC.

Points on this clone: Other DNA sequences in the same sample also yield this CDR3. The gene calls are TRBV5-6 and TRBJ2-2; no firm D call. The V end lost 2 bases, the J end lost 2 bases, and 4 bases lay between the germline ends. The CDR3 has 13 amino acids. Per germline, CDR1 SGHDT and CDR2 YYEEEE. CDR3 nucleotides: TGTGCCAGCAGCTTCGGAAACACCGGGGAGCTGTTTTTT. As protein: CASSFGNTGELFF.

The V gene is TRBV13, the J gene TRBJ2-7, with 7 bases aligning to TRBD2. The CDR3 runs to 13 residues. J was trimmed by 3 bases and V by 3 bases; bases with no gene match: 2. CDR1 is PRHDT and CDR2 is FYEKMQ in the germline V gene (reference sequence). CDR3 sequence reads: CASSFQRGYEQYF. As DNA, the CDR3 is TGTGCCAGCAGCTTCCAGCGGGGCTACGAGCAGTACTTC. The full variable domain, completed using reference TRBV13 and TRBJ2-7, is AAGVIQSPRHLIKEKRETATLKCYPIPRHDTVYWYQQGPGQDPQFLISFYEKMQSDKGSIPDRFSAQQFSDYHSELNMSSLELGDSALYFCASSFQRGYEQYFGPGTRLTVT.

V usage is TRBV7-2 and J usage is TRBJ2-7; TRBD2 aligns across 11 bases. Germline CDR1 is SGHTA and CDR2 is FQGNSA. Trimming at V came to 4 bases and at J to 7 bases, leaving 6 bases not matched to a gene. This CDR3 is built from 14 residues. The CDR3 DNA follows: TGTGCCAGCAGCTCGGGACTAGCGGTATGGGAGCAGTACTTC. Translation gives CASSSGLAVWEQYF.

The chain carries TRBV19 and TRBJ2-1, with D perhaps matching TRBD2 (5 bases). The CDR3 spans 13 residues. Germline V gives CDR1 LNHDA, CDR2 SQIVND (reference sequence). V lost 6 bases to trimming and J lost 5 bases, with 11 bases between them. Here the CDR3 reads CASRHLLDNEQFF. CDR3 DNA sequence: TGTGCCAGTAGACACCTACTAGACAATGAGCAGTTCTTC.

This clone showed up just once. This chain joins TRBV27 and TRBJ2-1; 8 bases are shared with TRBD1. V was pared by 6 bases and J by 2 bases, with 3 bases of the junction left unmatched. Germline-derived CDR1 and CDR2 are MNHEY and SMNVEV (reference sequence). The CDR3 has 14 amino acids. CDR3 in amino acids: CASSDRGTYNEQFF. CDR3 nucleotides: TGTGCCAGCAGCGACAGGGGCACCTACAATGAGCAGTTCTTC.

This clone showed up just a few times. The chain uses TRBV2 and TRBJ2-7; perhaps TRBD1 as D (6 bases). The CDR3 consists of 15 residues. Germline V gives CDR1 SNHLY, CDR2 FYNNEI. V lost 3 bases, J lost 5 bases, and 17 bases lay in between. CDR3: CASSDGRGYANEQYF. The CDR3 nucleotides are TGTGCCAGCAGTGATGGCAGGGGCTATGCCAACGAGCAGTACTTC.

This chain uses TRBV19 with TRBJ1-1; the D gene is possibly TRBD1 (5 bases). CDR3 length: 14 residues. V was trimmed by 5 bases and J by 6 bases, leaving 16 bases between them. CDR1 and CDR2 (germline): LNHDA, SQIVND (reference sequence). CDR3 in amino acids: CASSDPGAGAEAFF. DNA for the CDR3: TGTGCCAGTAGTGATCCTGGGGCGGGGGCTGAAGCTTTCTTT.

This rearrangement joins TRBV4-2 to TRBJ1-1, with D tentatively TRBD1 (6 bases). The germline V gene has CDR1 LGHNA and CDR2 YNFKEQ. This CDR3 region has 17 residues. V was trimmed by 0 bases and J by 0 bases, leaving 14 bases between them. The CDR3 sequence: CASSQDGRGHMNTEAFF. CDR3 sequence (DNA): TGTGCCAGCAGCCAAGATGGGCGGGGGCACATGAACACTGAAGCTTTCTTT.

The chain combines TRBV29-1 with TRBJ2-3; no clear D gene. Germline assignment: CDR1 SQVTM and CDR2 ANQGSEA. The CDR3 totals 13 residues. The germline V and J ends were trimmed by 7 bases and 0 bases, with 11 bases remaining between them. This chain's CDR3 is CSAQTGSTDTQYF. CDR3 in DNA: TGCAGCGCCCAGACGGGCAGCACAGATACGCAGTATTTT.